Below are 32 T cell receptor beta chains sequenced from a single sample in a study of Ad26.COV2.S vaccination and SARS-CoV-2 variants. Treatment noted: roughly 20 received Ad26.COV2.S at low or high dose, single or two shots; several received placebo; per-sample allocation not given. Sampling was performed 63 days after the first vaccine or placebo injection. Produced via immunoSEQ multiplex PCR; TCRdb's table is partial and in-frame only. The repertoire consists of over 450,000 clones, with 89% occurring once and the leading ten covering 1.7%. Specimen: peripheral blood, collected in a trial of Ad26.COV2.S vaccine versus placebo. The origin of the receptors is a person aged 18-60 years who received the Ad26.COV2.S COVID-19 vaccine or a placebo.

The chain couples TRBV14 to TRBJ2-5; tentative D call: TRBD2 (5 bases). This CDR3 spans 13 amino acids. Trimming shortened V by 1 base and J by 5 bases, and 8 bases separated the two germline ends. Germline V lookup: CDR1 SGHDN, CDR2 FVKESK. The CDR3 DNA sequence: TGTGCCAGCAGCCAAGGGCGAGGGGAGACCCAGTACTTC. Protein sequence: CASSQGRGETQYF. The complete variable domain, with remaining parts taken from reference TRBV14 and TRBJ2-5, reads EAGVTQFPSHSVIEKGQTVTLRCDPISGHDNLYWYRRVMGKEIKFLLHFVKESKQDESGMPNNRFLAERTGGTYSTLKVQPAELEDSGVYFCASSQGRGETQYFGPGTRLLVL.

V is TRBV11-1 and J is TRBJ1-4; 7 bases match TRBD1. V lost 4 bases to trimming and J lost 5 bases; unmatched junction nucleotides: 7. Germline CDR1 is SGHAT and CDR2 is FQDESV (reference sequence). The CDR3 has 15 residues. Here the CDR3 DNA reads TGTGCCAGCAGCTCCCGGGACAGCATAAATGAAAAACTGTTTTTT. Translation gives CASSSRDSINEKLFF.

The gene calls are TRBV18 and TRBJ1-6; TRBD1 is a possible D gene (6 bases). This CDR3 spans 15 amino acids. Germline CDR1 KGHSH, CDR2 LQKENI. The V and J ends lost 5 bases and 5 bases respectively, with 13 bases between them. CDR3 bases: TGTGCCAGCTCAAGGGATCAGGGGAATAATTCACCCCTCCACTTT. It translates to CASSRDQGNNSPLHF.

This chain links TRBV20-1 with TRBJ2-5; 9 bases fit TRBD2. CDR1 is DFQATT, CDR2 SNEGSKA, per germline (reference sequence). V lost 3 bases and J lost 10; bases outside the gene matches: 9. The CDR3 runs 13 residues. The CDR3 coding sequence is TGCAGTGCTAGTTCGCTAGCGGGGCGGGTCCAGTACTTC. It yields the protein CSASSLAGRVQYF.

The count of this clone is one. This chain connects TRBV7-2 to TRBJ1-2; no reliable D call. The CDR3 spans 15 residues. V lost 2 bases, J lost 0 bases, and 10 bases lay in between. CDR1 and CDR2 from the germline V gene are SGHTA and FQGNSA. The CDR3 protein is CASSLWGAANYGYTF. Here the CDR3 DNA reads TGTGCCAGCAGCTTATGGGGAGCGGCTAACTATGGCTACACCTTC.

The CDR3 DNA sequence: TGTGCCAGCAGCTCAGGGAACTCTGGAAACACCATATATTTT. Its translation is CASSSGNSGNTIYF. V gene TRBV7-9 combines with J gene TRBJ1-3, with D perhaps TRBD1 (5 bases). Germline V gene data show CDR1 as SEHNR and CDR2 as FQNEAQ (reference sequence). This CDR3 is 14 amino acids long. V was cut by 4 bases and J by 0 bases, with 7 bases left in between.

V is TRBV19 and J is TRBJ2-5, with 7 bases lining up with TRBD1. The CDR3 is 15 residues long. Losses at the gene ends were 4 bases for V and 2 bases for J; bases not matched to a gene: 7. Germline-derived CDR1 and CDR2 are LNHDA and SQIVND (reference sequence). The CDR3 is CASSTAGTAQETQYF. The CDR3 DNA sequence: TGTGCCAGTAGTACCGCTGGGACAGCACAAGAGACCCAGTACTTC.

This sequence joins TRBV11-1 and TRBJ2-5; no definite D call. CDR3 size: 15 residues. CDR1 SGHAT and CDR2 FQDESV come from the germline V gene (reference sequence). V gave up 6 bases and J gave up 4 bases, with 18 bases separating them. This CDR3 is CASSQGTPQRETQYF. CDR3 DNA sequence: TGTGCCAGCAGTCAAGGCACCCCGCAGCGAGAGACCCAGTACTTC. Using reference TRBV11-1 and TRBJ2-5 for the parts outside the CDR3, the full variable domain is EAEVAQSPRYKITEKSQAVAFWCDPISGHATLYWYRQILGQGPELLVQFQDESVVDDSQLPKDRFSAERLKGVDSTLKIQPAELGDSAMYLCASSQGTPQRETQYFGPGTRLLVL.

J is TRBJ1-2 and V is TRBV30, with 7 nucleotides matching TRBD1. V lost 3 bases, J lost 7 bases, and 8 bases stayed unmatched. The germline V gene has CDR1 GTSNPN and CDR2 SVGIG (reference sequence). The CDR3 runs to 13 residues. The CDR3 DNA is TGTGCCTGGAGACCCCAGAGGACAGGTGGCTACACCTTC. The encoded protein is CAWRPQRTGGYTF.

V gene TRBV28 combines with J gene TRBJ1-2, with D tentatively TRBD1 (5 bases). Germline V gene data show CDR1 as MDHEN and CDR2 as SYDVKM. Trimming shortened V by 3 bases and J by 2 bases, and 7 bases separated the two germline ends. The CDR3 loop spans 13 amino acids. Here the CDR3 reads CASSFAGNYGYTF. CDR3 DNA sequence: TGTGCCAGCAGTTTCGCAGGGAACTATGGCTACACCTTC.

The CDR3 is CASSARQGLVNEKLFF. Written as DNA, the CDR3 is TGTGCCAGCAGTGCCAGGCAGGGGCTGGTTAATGAAAAACTGTTTTTT. This chain joins TRBV6-1 and TRBJ1-4, with a tentative D call TRBD1 (6 bases). CDR1 and CDR2 from the germline V gene are MNHNS and SASEGT. CDR3 length: 16 residues. With 4 bases removed from V and 4 bases from J, the gap between germline ends came to 16 bases.

This chain links TRBV27 with TRBJ2-1; 8 bases agree with TRBD2. Germline V CDR1 and CDR2: MNHEY, SMNVEV (reference sequence). V was pared by 9 bases and J by 8 bases, with 6 bases of the junction left unmatched. The length of the CDR3 is 12 residues. The CDR3 spells CASGLAFDEQFF. As DNA, the CDR3 is TGTGCCAGTGGACTAGCTTTCGATGAGCAGTTCTTC.

This chain links TRBV5-1 with TRBJ1-1; no clear D. The germline V gene encodes CDR1 SGHRS and CDR2 YFSETQ. Trimming took off 6 bases at V and 2 bases at J, with 26 bases between the two ends. The CDR3 is made up of 18 amino acids. The CDR3 loop reads CASMPTGFQNLRNTEAFF. The DNA for the CDR3 is TGCGCCAGCATGCCTACGGGGTTCCAAAACCTGCGAAACACTGAAGCTTTCTTT.

The J gene is TRBJ2-2, the V gene TRBV21-1; the table's D call TRBD1 went unverified against the DNA. TRBV21-1 is deemed a pseudogene. CDR3 length: 17 amino acids. CDR3 amino acids: CASSKELRHLNTGELFF. The CDR3 DNA follows: TGTGCCAGCAGCAAAGAGTTGAGACACTTGAACACCGGGGAGCTGTTTTTT.

The chain couples TRBV20-1 to TRBJ2-5; possibly TRBD1 for D (6 bases). Germline V CDR1 and CDR2: DFQATT, SNEGSKA (reference sequence). Trimming shortened V by 3 bases and J by 2 bases, and 13 bases separated the two germline ends. This CDR3 spans 14 amino acids. The CDR3 DNA reads as TGCAGTGCTAGTAAGGGACATAGTCAAGAGACCCAGTACTTC. Its translation is CSASKGHSQETQYF.

The chain couples TRBV4-1 to TRBJ1-4; D unresolved. This CDR3 has 16 residues. Trimming took off 2 bases at V and 1 base at J, with 11 bases between the two ends. The germline V gene has CDR1 MGHRA and CDR2 YSYEKL. The CDR3 DNA reads TGCGCCAGCAGCCAAACGACTGCGAAAACTAATGAAAAACTGTTTTTT. Translated, it gives CASSQTTAKTNEKLFF.

This rearrangement joins TRBV3-1 (or the pseudogene TRBV3-2) to TRBJ2-1; 7 bases line up with TRBD1. From germline, CDR1 is LGHDT and CDR2 YNNKEL (reference sequence). The CDR3 consists of 19 residues. The V gene end was trimmed by 4 bases and the J gene end by 5 bases; junction bases not matched to a gene: 20. The DNA for the CDR3 is TGTGCCAGCAGCCGCTCCGGTCTTTCGGGGACAGTGAGCAACAATGAGCAGTTCTTC. Its translation: CASSRSGLSGTVSNNEQFF.

This chain uses TRBV29-1 with TRBJ2-7, with 11 bases aligning to TRBD2. V lost 6 bases to trimming and J lost 7 bases; unmatched junction nucleotides: 17. From germline, CDR1 is SQVTM and CDR2 ANQGSEA. This CDR3 is 16 amino acids long. DNA for the CDR3: TGCAGCGTGGCCGGGACTAGCGGCACGCAATTGTGGGAGCAGTACTTC. Translated, it gives CSVAGTSGTQLWEQYF.

The genes are TRBV2 and TRBJ1-2; D unresolved. The CDR3 is 14 residues long. V lost 8 bases and J 0 bases, leaving 13 bases between the germline ends. CDR1 is SNHLY and CDR2 is FYNNEI in the germline V gene. The CDR3 region has the DNA TGTGCCAGCGTGGCAGACCCCTCTAACTATGGCTACACCTTC. As protein: CASVADPSNYGYTF. The entire variable domain, with the rest obtained from reference TRBV2 and TRBJ1-2, is as follows: EPEVTQTPSHQVTQMGQEVILRCVPISNHLYFYWYRQILGQKVEFLVSFYNNEISEKSEIFDDQFSVERPDGSNFTLKIRSTKLEDSAMYFCASVADPSNYGYTFGSGTRLTVV.

This chain links TRBV6-5 with TRBJ2-7; D is undetermined. The V and J ends lost 5 bases and 6 bases respectively, with 14 bases between them. Germline V lookup: CDR1 MNHEY, CDR2 SVGAGI. The CDR3 loop spans 13 amino acids. CDR3 in amino acids: CASSSPGPPEQYF. The CDR3 DNA reads as TGTGCCAGCAGTAGCCCAGGTCCGCCCGAGCAGTACTTC.

The table lists this clone with a few counts. This chain uses TRBV28 with TRBJ1-2; perhaps TRBD1 as D (5 bases). Germline CDR1 MDHEN, CDR2 SYDVKM. The CDR3 spans 14 residues. V lost 5 bases, J lost 4 bases, and 14 bases lay in between. CDR3 region: CASSTSGLSYGYTF. CDR3 nucleotides: TGTGCCAGCAGTACCTCAGGGTTGAGCTATGGCTACACCTTC.

The DNA for the CDR3 is TGTGCCAGTAGTATGTCCAGGGCTGGAAACACCATATATTTT. It encodes CASSMSRAGNTIYF. J is TRBJ1-3 and V is TRBV19, with a possible D match to TRBD1 (5 bases). This CDR3 has 14 amino acids. Germline CDR1 reads LNHDA; CDR2 reads SQIVND (reference sequence). Trimming took 3 bases from V and 2 from J, leaving 8 bases between them.

This chain uses TRBV27 with TRBJ2-1; 8 bases align to TRBD2. Germline CDR1 and CDR2: MNHEY and SMNVEV (reference sequence). V shed 5 bases and J 1 base; nucleotides not matched to a gene: 10. The CDR3 loop spans 17 amino acids. The CDR3 protein is CASSPHPAGGSYNEQFF. The CDR3, as DNA: TGTGCCAGCAGTCCCCACCCGGCGGGAGGATCCTACAATGAGCAGTTCTTC.

This clone was seen only once. The rearrangement links TRBV6-5 to TRBJ2-7; 9 nucleotides match TRBD1. The germline V gene has CDR1 MNHEY and CDR2 SVGAGI. The CDR3 runs 14 residues. V dropped 8 bases and J dropped 5; count of bases not matched to a gene: 10. This chain's CDR3 is CASCWGQGMNEQYF. The DNA for the CDR3 is TGTGCCAGCTGCTGGGGACAGGGTATGAACGAGCAGTACTTC.

The V and J genes are TRBV3-1 (or the pseudogene TRBV3-2) and TRBJ2-5; either TRBD1 or TRBD2 may supply D (5 bases each). Trimming shortened V by 4 bases and J by 1 base, and 28 bases separated the two germline ends. CDR1 and CDR2 (germline): LGHDT, YNNKEL (reference sequence). CDR3 length equals 20 residues. This CDR3 reads CASSRRPGPTNRITQETQYF. CDR3 bases: TGTGCCAGCAGCCGTCGCCCGGGACCTACAAACCGTATTACCCAAGAGACCCAGTACTTC.

The gene calls are TRBV6-5 and TRBJ1-6; D gene uncertain. Between the trimmed V and J ends, which lost 6 bases and 8 bases, there was a span of 8 bases. This CDR3 is built from 12 residues. CDR1 is MNHEY and CDR2 is SVGAGI in the germline V gene. CDR3 amino acids: CASRPPDSPLHF. The CDR3 nucleotides read TGTGCCAGCAGGCCCCCTGATTCACCCCTCCACTTT.

The chain is built from TRBV27 and TRBJ1-2; 9 positions agree with TRBD1. The CDR3 spans 15 residues. Germline V gene sequence: CDR1 MNHEY, CDR2 SMNVEV (reference sequence). With V trimmed by 5 bases and J by 8 bases, 12 bases remained unmatched. The CDR3 is CASSTGDRVPEGYTF. The CDR3 DNA follows: TGTGCCAGCAGTACGGGGGACAGGGTCCCGGAGGGCTACACCTTC.

This rearrangement joins TRBV7-2 to TRBJ2-1, with TRBD2 matching 9 bases. There are 18 residues in the CDR3. V dropped 4 bases and J dropped 5; count of bases not matched to a gene: 15. Germline V gives CDR1 SGHTA, CDR2 FQGNSA. CDR3 coding DNA: TGTGCCAGCAGCTCCCGACCGAGGGGAGCGGGGGGTCACAATGAGCAGTTCTTC. Encoded protein: CASSSRPRGAGGHNEQFF.

The chain recombines TRBV6-6 with TRBJ1-3, with a tentative D call TRBD1 (6 bases). Per the germline V gene, CDR1 is MNHNY and CDR2 is SVGAGI (reference sequence). The CDR3 loop spans 17 amino acids. The V end was cut by 6 bases, the J end by 6 bases, with 24 bases between. The chain's CDR3 is CASSRTQGYRPENTIYF. The CDR3 coding sequence is TGTGCCAGCAGCCGAACCCAGGGGTATCGTCCTGAAAACACCATATATTTT.

J is TRBJ1-1 and V is TRBV4-2; TRBD1 matches 8 bases. J lost 3 bases, V lost 4 bases, and 7 bases had no gene match. Germline values: CDR1 LGHNA, CDR2 YNFKEQ. The CDR3 is made up of 15 amino acids. This CDR3 is CASSPNQGADTEAFF. The CDR3 bases are TGTGCCAGCAGCCCCAACCAGGGGGCGGACACTGAAGCTTTCTTT.

This clone was seen once. The rearrangement joins TRBV28 to TRBJ2-7, with 10 positions matching TRBD1. V was pared by 8 bases and J by 7 bases, with 8 bases of the junction left unmatched. This CDR3 has 13 residues. Germline loops: CDR1 MDHEN, CDR2 SYDVKM. The chain's CDR3 is CASGQGVRREQYF. The CDR3 bases are TGTGCCAGCGGACAGGGGGTGCGACGGGAGCAGTACTTC.

V is TRBV5-8 and J is TRBJ2-1, with 7 positions matching TRBD2. The CDR3 has 16 amino acids. Germline CDR1 and CDR2: SGHTS and YDEGEE. V lost 1 base and J lost 3; bases outside the gene matches: 7. CDR3 nucleotide sequence: TGTGCCAGCAGCTTGATTCCCGCTAGCGGCTACAATGAGCAGTTCTTC. The encoded protein is CASSLIPASGYNEQFF.